This T cell receptor beta chain originates from a study of cytomegalovirus exposure and HLA in healthy donors. CDR3 size: 13 residues. Germline loops: CDR1 SGHVS, CDR2 FNYEAQ. Germline trimming cut 8 bases from V and 7 bases from J; bases unmatched to any gene: 5. PCR employed 60 Vbeta and 13 Jbeta primers. Clones were sequenced by immunoSEQ multiplex PCR, and TCRdb holds only the in-frame ones, with some missing. The sample holds some 190,000 clones, over 60% seen once. The sequencing input was PBMCs. The V and J genes are TRBV7-6 and TRBJ2-1, with 10 bases lining up with TRBD2. The source is a woman aged 40 to 55 in good health and CMV-seronegative. The CDR3, as DNA: TGTGCCAGCGGGGCTAGCGGGAGAAATGAGCAGTTCTTC. Protein product: CASGASGRNEQFF.